Listed below are T cell receptor beta chains from one sample, sequenced in a study of cytomegalovirus exposure and HLA in healthy donors. Sequencing used immunoSEQ multiplex PCR; TCRdb keeps in-frame clones, though not all of them. The data contain some 200,000 clones, approximately 88% of them singletons. Specimen: PBMCs. All receptors derive from a woman aged 50 to 60 in good health and CMV-seropositive. CDR3s include the opening cysteine and the closing phenylalanine or tryptophan. A D gene is named only where the DNA matches it firmly. Part of the rows lack a size; the others show once, few, many or a class for expanded clones.

>TRBJ1-1|TRBD1|TRBV7-2|once
CASSRQGMNTEAFF
TGTGCCAGCAGCAGACAGGGAATGAACACTGAAGCTTTCTTT
>TRBJ2-7|TRBD2|TRBV9|NA
CASSLSGGADEQYF
TGTGCCAGCAGCCTTAGCGGGGGGGCTGACGAGCAGTACTTC
>TRBJ2-5|NA|TRBV4-2|NA
CASSQAQQETQYF
TGTGCCAGCAGCCAAGCCCAGCAAGAGACCCAGTACTTC
>TRBJ2-1|NA|TRBV11-2|NA
CASSPLGAYSYNEQFF
TGTGCCAGCAGCCCTTTGGGGGCTTACTCCTACAATGAGCAGTTCTTC
>TRBJ2-2|NA|TRBV5-1|NA
CASSFTEGRVRTGELFF
TGCGCCAGCAGCTTTACCGAGGGTAGGGTGAGGACCGGGGAGCTGTTTTTT
>TRBJ2-7|TRBD1|TRBV2|NA
CASSEARTGHEQYF
TGTGCCAGCAGTGAAGCCCGGACAGGGCACGAGCAGTACTTC
>TRBJ2-1|TRBD2|TRBV9|few
CASSAAGGRGDEQFF
TGTGCCAGCAGCGCAGCGGGGGGTAGGGGTGATGAGCAGTTCTTC
>TRBJ2-7|TRBD2|TRBV5-1|NA
CASSQTSGGFPEEQYF
TGCGCCAGCAGCCAGACTAGCGGGGGGTTCCCGGAGGAGCAGTACTTC
>TRBJ2-5|TRBD1|TRBV13|few
CASSFLPGTGEQTQYF
TGTGCCAGCAGCTTCCTGCCCGGGACAGGGGAACAAACCCAGTACTTC
>TRBJ2-7|TRBD2|TRBV7-6|NA
CASSRLAGGTSYEQYF
TGTGCCAGCAGCCGCTTGGCGGGGGGTACCTCCTACGAGCAGTACTTC
>TRBJ2-7|TRBD1|TRBV27|NA
CASSLFRDSYEQYF
TGTGCCAGCAGTTTATTCCGGGACAGCTACGAGCAGTACTTC
>TRBJ2-7|NA|TRBV28|NA
CASSSGPVTEQYF
TGTGCCAGCAGTTCGGGTCCTGTCACCGAGCAGTACTTC
>TRBJ1-2|TRBD1|TRBV19|NA
CASSTTRTGSGYTF
TGTGCCAGTAGTACCACCCGGACAGGGTCCGGCTACACCTTC
>TRBJ2-7|TRBD1|TRBV5-1|NA
CASSLSGTGDTEQYF
TGCGCCAGCAGCCTATCCGGGACAGGGGATACCGAGCAGTACTTC
>TRBJ2-7|TRBD1|TRBV19|NA
CASSMRRGHFYEQYF
TGTGCCAGTAGTATGCGCAGGGGGCATTTCTACGAGCAGTACTTC
>TRBJ2-5|NA|TRBV28|NA
CASRSDWGGDQETQYF
TGTGCCAGCAGAAGCGACTGGGGCGGCGACCAAGAGACCCAGTACTTC
>TRBJ2-7|NA|TRBV6-6|NA
CASSQQPGEQYF
TGTGCCAGCAGTCAACAGCCGGGGGAGCAGTACTTC
>TRBJ2-5|TRBD1|TRBV11-1|NA
CASSRDREETQYF
TGTGCCAGCAGCCGGGACAGGGAAGAGACCCAGTACTTC
>TRBJ2-1|TRBD1|TRBV27|once
CASRSHPGQGYNEQFF
TGTGCCAGCAGAAGTCACCCGGGACAGGGCTACAATGAGCAGTTCTTC
>TRBJ2-3|NA|TRBV5-4|NA
CASTSGGVGTDTQYF
TGTGCCAGCACCTCAGGAGGGGTAGGCACAGATACGCAGTATTTT
>TRBJ2-7|TRBD1|TRBV19|NA
CASSIEGDRIYEQYF
TGTGCCAGTAGTATAGAGGGGGACAGGATCTACGAGCAGTACTTC
>TRBJ1-6|NA|TRBV7-9|NA
CASSLGVGNSPLHF
TGTGCCAGCAGCTTGGGAGTTGGGAATTCACCCCTCCACTTT
>TRBJ2-7|TRBD1|TRBV5-5|NA
CASTPRRAGGTYEQYF
TGTGCCAGCACCCCGAGGCGCGCAGGGGGAACCTACGAGCAGTACTTC
>TRBJ1-4|NA|TRBV5-1|NA
CASSPELPNEKLFF
TGCGCCAGCAGCCCGGAGTTACCTAATGAAAAACTGTTTTTT
>TRBJ2-7|TRBD1|TRBV23-1|NA
CASSQLTGSIYEQYF
TGCGCCAGCAGTCAACTGACAGGGAGTATCTACGAGCAGTACTTC
>TRBJ1-3|NA|TRBV6-5|many
CASSHDFSGGNTIYF
TGTGCCAGCAGCCACGATTTCAGCGGTGGAAACACCATATATTTT
>TRBJ2-7|NA|TRBV25-1|NA
CASSDSAGTANYEQYF
TGTGCCAGCAGTGATAGCGCGGGGACAGCGAACTACGAGCAGTACTTC
>TRBJ2-5|TRBD1|TRBV5-1|NA
CASSLGDRTLQETQYF
TGCGCCAGCAGCTTGGGGGACAGGACACTCCAAGAGACCCAGTACTTC
>TRBJ1-3|NA|TRBV29-1|NA
CSGQTSGNTIYF
TGCAGCGGACAGACCTCTGGAAACACCATATATTTT
>TRBJ1-6|NA|TRBV2|NA
CASSPKTGSRSPLHF
TGTGCCAGCAGTCCTAAGACGGGAAGCCGTTCACCCCTCCACTTT
>TRBJ2-3|TRBD2|TRBV4-3|NA
CASSPGGAADTQYF
TGCGCCAGCAGCCCGGGGGGGGCCGCTGATACGCAGTATTTT
>TRBJ2-5|TRBD1|TRBV9|NA
CASSVEGDRGRETQYF
TGTGCCAGCAGCGTAGAAGGAGACAGGGGTAGGGAGACCCAGTACTTC
>TRBJ2-5|NA|TRBV4-3|NA
CASSQGHGGQETQYF
TGCGCCAGCAGCCAAGGTCACGGGGGCCAAGAGACCCAGTACTTC
>TRBJ2-5|NA|TRBV5-4|NA
CASSLQGVETQYF
TGTGCCAGCAGCTTGCAGGGTGTGGAGACCCAGTACTTC
>TRBJ2-4|NA|TRBV10-3|few
CAISESAGAKNIQYF
TGTGCCATCAGTGAGTCTGCGGGTGCCAAAAACATTCAGTACTTC
>TRBJ2-1|TRBD2|TRBV5-4|NA
CASSATSGDSYNEQFF
TGTGCCAGCAGTGCGACTAGCGGGGACTCCTACAATGAGCAGTTCTTC
>TRBJ2-1|NA|TRBV11-1|NA
CASSLDRYGSYNEQFF
TGTGCCAGCAGCTTAGACCGATACGGTTCCTACAATGAGCAGTTCTTC
>TRBJ1-6|TRBD1|TRBV6-6|NA
CASSLQGSFNSPLHF
TGTGCCAGCAGTTTACAGGGGAGTTTTAATTCACCCCTCCACTTT
>TRBJ2-3|NA|TRBV28|NA
CASSLPTGPDSSTDTQYF
TGTGCCAGCAGTTTACCGACCGGTCCAGACAGTAGCACAGATACGCAGTATTTT
>TRBJ2-7|TRBD1|TRBV30|NA
CAWGQGKSYEQYF
TGTGCCTGGGGACAGGGCAAATCCTACGAGCAGTACTTC
>TRBJ2-7|TRBD2|TRBV2|NA
CAGRGGEYEQYF
TGTGCCGGCCGGGGAGGGGAATACGAGCAGTACTTC
>TRBJ2-4|TRBD1|TRBV6-1|NA
CASKDRETKNIQYF
TGTGCCAGCAAAGACAGGGAGACCAAAAACATTCAGTACTTC
>TRBJ2-3|TRBD2|TRBV5-1|NA
CASREDGGGRDTQYF
TGCGCCAGCAGAGAGGACGGGGGGGGCCGAGATACGCAGTATTTT
>TRBJ2-5|TRBD2|TRBV4-2|NA
CASSQVGSGGARETQYF
TGTGCCAGCAGCCAAGTTGGTAGCGGGGGGGCCAGGGAGACCCAGTACTTC
>TRBJ2-2|NA|TRBV10-2|NA
CASSDRAPGELFF
TGCGCCAGCAGTGACCGAGCTCCCGGGGAGCTGTTTTTT
>TRBJ2-1|TRBD2|TRBV5-1|NA
CASSPGGGNSYNEQFF
TGCGCCAGCAGCCCCGGCGGGGGGAACTCCTACAATGAGCAGTTCTTC
>TRBJ2-3|NA|TRBV29-1|NA
CSTRATDTQYF
TGCAGCACCCGAGCCACAGATACGCAGTATTTT
>TRBJ2-5|NA|TRBV9|NA
CASSVDNAYQETQYF
TGTGCCAGCAGCGTAGACAACGCTTACCAAGAGACCCAGTACTTC
>TRBJ2-7|NA|TRBV30|NA
CAWGGDREQYF
TGTGCCTGGGGCGGAGATAGAGAGCAGTACTTC
>TRBJ1-6|TRBD1|TRBV6-1|NA
CASSPGGNNSPLHF
TGTGCCAGCAGCCCAGGGGGCAATAATTCACCCCTCCACTTT
>TRBJ1-1|TRBD1|TRBV7-9|NA
CASSAQGWDTEAFF
TGTGCCAGCAGCGCACAGGGGTGGGACACTGAAGCTTTCTTT
>TRBJ1-6|NA|TRBV19|NA
CASSPWDTGGNSPLHF
TGTGCCAGTAGCCCCTGGGACACCGGAGGTAATTCACCCCTCCACTTT
>TRBJ2-5|TRBD2|TRBV10-2|NA
CASSPGSGGFQETQYF
TGCGCCAGCTCCCCCGGGAGCGGGGGTTTCCAAGAGACCCAGTACTTC
>TRBJ2-3|NA|TRBV9|few
CASERVTDTQYF
TGTGCCAGTGAACGGGTAACAGATACGCAGTATTTT
>TRBJ1-2|TRBD1|TRBV5-3|NA
CARSQTGGYGYTF
TGTGCCAGAAGCCAGACAGGGGGCTATGGCTACACCTTC
>TRBJ1-2|NA|TRBV6-5|NA
CASSAGIDTF
TGTGCCAGCAGTGCAGGGATCGACACCTTC
>TRBJ1-2|NA|TRBV11-2|NA
CASSVNGGGGYTF
TGTGCCAGCAGCGTGAACGGGGGGGGAGGCTACACCTTC